The clone carrying this T cell receptor beta chain was seen once. Its antigen is not known. Clones were read by immunoSEQ multiplex PCR, and TCRdb kept only the in-frame ones, dropping some. The table includes roughly 260,000 clones, approximately 93% detected once. The sample belongs to a study of T cell responses to AZD1222 COVID-19 vaccine. Study-level results: Among the donors, most were white British and more were female, and clonal diversity was possibly underestimated.

Germline V gene data show CDR1 as ENHRY and CDR2 as SYGVKD. Trimming left V 0 bases short and J 2 bases short, with 5 bases between. The CDR3 totals 13 residues. The sequence derives from an adult in good health. The sample here was peripheral blood, taken on day 0 of AZD1222 vaccination. The chain employs TRBV10-3 and TRBJ2-7; no definite D call. CDR3 sequence: CAISESETYEQYF. The CDR3 DNA reads as TGTGCCATCAGTGAGTCTGAAACCTACGAGCAGTACTTC.